A selection of T cell receptor beta chains follows, all from one sample in a study of blood T cell repertoires in COVID-19. Libraries were prepared by immunoSEQ multiplex PCR; TCRdb keeps only in-frame clonotypes and omits some of them. The sample consists of some 120,000 clones, roughly 79% of them appearing once. The sample consisted of peripheral blood. The receptors originated from a human donor in a cohort sampled during active COVID-19. The CDR3 runs from the conserved cysteine through the conserved F or W. A D gene is named only where the DNA matches it firmly. Clone size is stated in some rows and not others, as once, few, many or a class when expanded.

NA TRBJ2-2 TRBV15 TRBD1 CATSRPVQGADTGELFF TGTGCCACCAGCAGACCTGTCCAGGGGGCTGACACCGGGGAGCTGTTTTTT
NA TRBJ2-7 TRBV29-1 TRBD1 CSVAGQGSYEQYF TGCAGCGTGGCCGGACAGGGGTCCTACGAGCAGTACTTC
NA TRBJ2-7 TRBV11-1 TRBD1 CASSFAGGYEQYF TGTGCCAGCAGCTTCGCAGGGGGCTACGAGCAGTACTTC
NA TRBJ2-4 TRBV5-1 TRBD1 CASSIGQGRNIQYF TGCGCCAGCAGCATCGGACAGGGGCGAAACATTCAGTACTTC
NA TRBJ1-3 TRBV18 NA CASSPSGASSGNTIYF TGTGCCAGCTCACCATCGGGAGCGAGCTCTGGAAACACCATATATTTT
NA TRBJ2-2 TRBV7-9 TRBD2 CASSFWRGAETGELFF TGTGCCAGCAGCTTTTGGCGGGGGGCCGAGACCGGGGAGCTGTTTTTT
NA TRBJ1-2 TRBV4-3 NA CASSQGLTNYGYTF TGCGCCAGCAGCCAAGGGCTCACTAACTATGGCTACACCTTC
NA TRBJ1-1 TRBV19 TRBD1 CASSITGGSTEAFF TGTGCCAGTAGTATAACAGGGGGAAGCACTGAAGCTTTCTTT
NA TRBJ2-1 TRBV5-6 TRBD1 CASSSLDREYNEQFF TGTGCCAGCAGCTCATTGGACAGGGAATACAATGAGCAGTTCTTC
once TRBJ1-1 TRBV6-6 NA CASSQKTGGRRGDTEAFF TGTGCCAGCAGTCAAAAGACAGGAGGACGTCGGGGAGACACTGAAGCTTTCTTT
NA TRBJ1-2 TRBV6-5 TRBD1 CASSLGTGSGYTF TGTGCCAGCAGCCTTGGGACAGGGAGTGGCTACACCTTC
NA TRBJ2-2 TRBV19 TRBD2 CASSFELAGGRTGELFF TGTGCCAGTAGTTTCGAACTAGCGGGAGGGAGGACCGGGGAGCTGTTTTTT
NA TRBJ2-7 TRBV14 TRBD1 CASSQKMGQGAYYEQYF TGTGCCAGCAGCCAAAAAATGGGACAGGGGGCCTACTACGAGCAGTACTTC
NA TRBJ1-3 TRBV19 NA CASSKSRGNTIYF TGTGCCAGTAGTAAATCGCGGGGAAACACCATATATTTT
NA TRBJ2-1 TRBV6-4 TRBD2 CASSLTSGGRDEQFF TGTGCCAGCAGTCTTACTAGCGGGGGGCGGGATGAGCAGTTCTTC
many TRBJ1-1 TRBV2 TRBD1 CASKLRGLGTEAFF TGTGCCAGCAAGCTCAGGGGGCTCGGGACTGAAGCTTTCTTT
NA TRBJ2-7 TRBV14 TRBD2 CASSFRSSGRAYEQYF TGTGCCAGCAGCTTCAGATCTAGCGGGAGGGCCTACGAGCAGTACTTC
NA TRBJ2-5 TRBV28 TRBD1 CASSSGQGAGTQYF TGTGCCAGCAGTTCGGGACAGGGGGCAGGGACCCAGTACTTC
NA TRBJ1-5 TRBV27 NA CASIHRGESSNQPQHF TGTGCCAGCATCCATCGGGGGGAGTCGAGCAATCAGCCCCAGCATTTT
NA TRBJ1-1 TRBV28 NA CASSLGRGEAFF TGTGCCAGCAGTTTGGGGCGTGGGGAAGCTTTCTTT
NA TRBJ2-2 TRBV19 NA CASSTGWNTGELFF TGTGCCAGTAGTACAGGGTGGAACACCGGGGAGCTGTTTTTT
few TRBJ1-2 TRBV19 NA CASRNRGLSRSDYGYTF TGTGCCAGTCGAAATCGGGGACTCAGCCGCTCCGACTATGGCTACACCTTC
NA TRBJ2-1 TRBV7-9 TRBD2 CASSPGLAGDEQFF TGTGCCAGCAGCCCCGGACTAGCGGGGGATGAGCAGTTCTTC
NA TRBJ2-2 TRBV6-6 NA CASSPHWANTGELFF TGTGCCAGCAGCCCCCATTGGGCCAACACCGGGGAGCTGTTTTTT
NA TRBJ2-2 TRBV5-1 NA CASSQGGRRGTGELFF TGCGCCAGCAGCCAAGGGGGACGGCGAGGGACCGGGGAGCTGTTTTTT
few TRBJ2-4 TRBV28 NA CASNSRVKAKNIQYF TGTGCCAGCAATTCGCGTGTCAAGGCCAAAAACATTCAGTACTTC
once TRBJ2-3 TRBV30 NA CAWGTGHTDTQYF TGTGCCTGGGGTACAGGGCACACAGATACGCAGTATTTT
few TRBJ1-1 TRBV7-8 NA CASSFHGDTTEAFF TGTGCCAGCAGCTTCCATGGCGACACCACTGAAGCTTTCTTT
many TRBJ1-1 TRBV5-8 NA CASSLAGRVGTEAFF TGTGCCAGCAGCTTGGCCGGCAGGGTTGGAACTGAAGCTTTCTTT
NA TRBJ2-2 TRBV5-6 TRBD2 CASSLAGLASVPGELFF TGTGCCAGCAGCTTGGCGGGACTAGCATCGGTCCCCGGGGAGCTGTTTTTT
NA TRBJ2-3 TRBV11-3 TRBD2 CASSALAGDTQYF TGTGCCAGCAGTGCGTTAGCGGGGGATACGCAGTATTTT
once TRBJ2-5 TRBV5-4 NA CASSLVRETQYF TGTGCCAGCAGCTTGGTCAGGGAGACCCAGTACTTC
NA TRBJ2-6 TRBV19 NA CAIEAGRPGANVLTF TGTGCCATCGAGGCGGGCCGCCCCGGGGCCAACGTCCTGACTTTC
NA TRBJ2-1 TRBV20-1 TRBD2 CSARVGRLQFF TGCAGTGCTAGAGTCGGGAGGCTCCAGTTCTTC
NA TRBJ1-1 TRBV6-5 NA CASSIDRLNTEAFF TGTGCCAGCAGTATCGACAGGCTTAACACTGAAGCTTTCTTT
NA TRBJ2-4 TRBV3-1/TRBV3-2 NA CASSQGAQNIQYF TGTGCCAGCAGCCAGGGGGCACAAAACATTCAGTACTTC
NA TRBJ2-6 TRBV27 NA CASSHLLAGSGANVLTF TGTGCCAGCAGCCACCTTCTTGCGGGCTCTGGGGCCAACGTCCTGACTTTC
few TRBJ1-2 TRBV7-2 NA CASSLGDSWGGYTF TGTGCCAGCAGCTTAGGTGACAGCTGGGGAGGCTACACCTTC
NA TRBJ2-1 TRBV28 NA CASRRDSGGNEQFF TGTGCCAGCAGACGGGACAGTGGAGGGAATGAGCAGTTCTTC
NA TRBJ1-2 TRBV4-3 TRBD1 CASSQGTGGANYGYTF TGCGCCAGCAGCCAAGGCACAGGGGGGGCTAACTATGGCTACACCTTC
once TRBJ1-1 TRBV30 TRBD1 CAWTTGTGLSEAFF TGTGCCTGGACGACCGGGACAGGGTTATCTGAAGCTTTCTTT
NA TRBJ1-5 TRBV19 NA CATSRGGRINQPQHF TGTGCCACCTCAAGGGGGGGACGCATCAATCAGCCCCAGCATTTT